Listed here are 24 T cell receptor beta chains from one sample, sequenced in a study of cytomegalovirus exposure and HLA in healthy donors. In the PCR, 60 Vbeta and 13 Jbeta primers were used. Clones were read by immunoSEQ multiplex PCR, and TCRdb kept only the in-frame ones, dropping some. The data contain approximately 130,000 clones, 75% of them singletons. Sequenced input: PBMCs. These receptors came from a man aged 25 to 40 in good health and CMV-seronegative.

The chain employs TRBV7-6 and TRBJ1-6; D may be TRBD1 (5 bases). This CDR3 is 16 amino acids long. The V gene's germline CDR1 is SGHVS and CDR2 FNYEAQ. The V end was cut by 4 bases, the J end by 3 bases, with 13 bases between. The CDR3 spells CASSSGGGGYNSPLHF. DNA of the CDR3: TGTGCCAGCAGCTCCGGGGGGGGAGGCTATAATTCACCCCTCCACTTT.

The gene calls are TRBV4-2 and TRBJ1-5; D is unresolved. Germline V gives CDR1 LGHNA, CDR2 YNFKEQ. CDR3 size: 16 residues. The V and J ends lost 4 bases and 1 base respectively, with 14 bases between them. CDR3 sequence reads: CASSPSPLGSNQPQHF. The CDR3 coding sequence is TGTGCCAGCAGCCCGTCACCGCTAGGAAGCAATCAGCCCCAGCATTTT.

Here the CDR3 reads CASSASRVVDEQYF. CDR3 bases: TGTGCCAGCAGTGCTTCGAGGGTAGTCGACGAGCAGTACTTC. This chain uses TRBV6-1 with TRBJ2-7, with D perhaps TRBD2 (5 bases). The germline CDR1 and CDR2 sequences are MNHNS and SASEGT. Deletions cut 4 bases from V and 5 bases from J, with 15 bases between. This CDR3 is built from 14 residues.

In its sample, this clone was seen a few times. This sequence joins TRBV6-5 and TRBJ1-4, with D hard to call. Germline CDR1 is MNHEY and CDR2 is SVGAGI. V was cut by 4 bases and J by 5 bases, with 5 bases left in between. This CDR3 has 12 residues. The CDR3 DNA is TGTGCCAGCAGTTCCCTGAATGAAAAACTGTTTTTT. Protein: CASSSLNEKLFF.

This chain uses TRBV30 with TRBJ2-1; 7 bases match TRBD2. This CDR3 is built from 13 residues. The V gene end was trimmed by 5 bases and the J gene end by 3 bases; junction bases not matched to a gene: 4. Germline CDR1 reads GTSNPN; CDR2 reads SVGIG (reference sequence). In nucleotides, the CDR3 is TGTGCCTGGGGCAGGGACTACTACAATGAGCAGTTCTTC. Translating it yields CAWGRDYYNEQFF.

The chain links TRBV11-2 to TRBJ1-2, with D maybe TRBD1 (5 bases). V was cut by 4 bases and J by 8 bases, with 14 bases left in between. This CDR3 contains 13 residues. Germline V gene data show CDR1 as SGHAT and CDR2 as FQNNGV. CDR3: CASSSGHLDGYTF. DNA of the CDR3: TGTGCCAGCAGCTCAGGACATTTGGACGGCTACACCTTC.

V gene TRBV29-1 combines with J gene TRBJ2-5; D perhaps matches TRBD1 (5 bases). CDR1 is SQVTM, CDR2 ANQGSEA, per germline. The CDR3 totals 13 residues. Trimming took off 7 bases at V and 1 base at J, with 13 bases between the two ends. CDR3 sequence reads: CSATQGAQETQYF. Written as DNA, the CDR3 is TGCAGCGCCACCCAAGGGGCCCAAGAGACCCAGTACTTC.

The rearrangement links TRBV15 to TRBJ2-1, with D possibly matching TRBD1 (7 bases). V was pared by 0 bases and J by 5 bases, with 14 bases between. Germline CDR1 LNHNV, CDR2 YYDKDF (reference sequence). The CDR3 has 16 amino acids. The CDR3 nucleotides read TGTGCCACCAGCAGAGAGGCGGGACAGAAGAACAATGAGCAGTTCTTC. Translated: CATSREAGQKNNEQFF.

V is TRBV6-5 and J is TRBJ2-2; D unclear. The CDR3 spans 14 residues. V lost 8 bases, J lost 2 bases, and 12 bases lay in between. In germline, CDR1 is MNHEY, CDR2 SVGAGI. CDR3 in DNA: TGTGCCAGCCAGAGTAGCAAAAACACCGGGGAGCTGTTTTTT. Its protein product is CASQSSKNTGELFF.

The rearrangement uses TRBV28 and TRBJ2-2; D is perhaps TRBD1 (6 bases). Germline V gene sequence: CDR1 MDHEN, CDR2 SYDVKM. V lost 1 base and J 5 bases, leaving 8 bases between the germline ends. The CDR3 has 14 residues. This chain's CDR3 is CASSLSGATGELFF. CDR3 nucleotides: TGTGCCAGCAGTTTATCAGGGGCGACCGGGGAGCTGTTTTTT.

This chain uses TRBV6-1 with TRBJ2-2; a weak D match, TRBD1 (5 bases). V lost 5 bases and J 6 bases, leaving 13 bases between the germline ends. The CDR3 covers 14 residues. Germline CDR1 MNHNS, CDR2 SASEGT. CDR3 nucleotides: TGTGCCAGCAGTCCGGTCAGGGATTCCGGGGAGCTGTTTTTT. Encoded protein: CASSPVRDSGELFF.

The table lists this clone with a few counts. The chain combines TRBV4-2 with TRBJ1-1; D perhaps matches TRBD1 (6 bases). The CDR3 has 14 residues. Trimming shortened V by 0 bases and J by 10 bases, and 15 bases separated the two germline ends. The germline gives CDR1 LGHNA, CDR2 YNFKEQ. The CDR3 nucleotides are TGTGCCAGCAGCCAAGATCCAGGGGCCTCCGGAGCTTTCTTT. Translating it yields CASSQDPGASGAFF.

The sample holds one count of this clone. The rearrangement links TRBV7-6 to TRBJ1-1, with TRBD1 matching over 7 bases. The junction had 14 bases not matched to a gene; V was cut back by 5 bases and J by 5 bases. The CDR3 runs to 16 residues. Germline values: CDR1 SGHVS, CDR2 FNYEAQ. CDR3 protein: CASSPKGDRVGTEAFF. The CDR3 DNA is TGTGCCAGCAGCCCAAAAGGAGACAGGGTAGGAACTGAAGCTTTCTTT. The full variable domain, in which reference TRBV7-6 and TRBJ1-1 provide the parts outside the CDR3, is GAGVSQSPRYKVTKRGQDVALRCDPISGHVSLYWYRQALGQGPEFLTYFNYEAQQDKSGLPNDRFSAERPEGSISTLTIQRTEQRDSAMYRCASSPKGDRVGTEAFFGQGTRLTVV.

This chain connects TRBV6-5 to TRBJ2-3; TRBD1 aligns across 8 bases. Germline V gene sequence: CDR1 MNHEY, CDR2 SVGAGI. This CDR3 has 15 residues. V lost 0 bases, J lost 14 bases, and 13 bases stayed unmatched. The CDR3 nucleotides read TGTGCCAGCAGTTACTCGATGGGCCCGGACAGGGAAAGGTATTTT. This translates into CASSYSMGPDRERYF.

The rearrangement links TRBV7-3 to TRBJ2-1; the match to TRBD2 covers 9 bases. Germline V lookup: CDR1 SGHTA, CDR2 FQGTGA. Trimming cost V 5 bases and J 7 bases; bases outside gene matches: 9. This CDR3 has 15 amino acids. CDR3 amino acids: CASSRSGGRANEQFF. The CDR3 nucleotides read TGTGCCAGCAGCCGAAGTGGCGGGAGGGCAAATGAGCAGTTCTTC.

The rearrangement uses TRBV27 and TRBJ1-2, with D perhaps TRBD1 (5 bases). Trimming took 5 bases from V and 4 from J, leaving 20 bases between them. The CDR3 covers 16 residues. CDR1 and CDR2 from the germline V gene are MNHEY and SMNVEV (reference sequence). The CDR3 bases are TGTGCCAGCAGTACCAGGGTAGGGCCGAGATTCTATGGCTACACCTTC. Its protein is CASSTRVGPRFYGYTF.

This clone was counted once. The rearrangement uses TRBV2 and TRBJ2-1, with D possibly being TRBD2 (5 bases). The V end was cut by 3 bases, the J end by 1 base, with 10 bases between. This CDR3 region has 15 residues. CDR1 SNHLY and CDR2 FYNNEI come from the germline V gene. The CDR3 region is CASSEDGKSYNEQFF. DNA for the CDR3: TGTGCCAGCAGTGAGGACGGGAAGTCCTACAATGAGCAGTTCTTC.

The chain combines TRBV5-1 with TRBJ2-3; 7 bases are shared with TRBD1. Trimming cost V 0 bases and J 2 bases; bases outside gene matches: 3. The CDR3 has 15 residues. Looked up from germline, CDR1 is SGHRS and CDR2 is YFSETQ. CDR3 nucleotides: TGCGCCAGCAGCTTGGCGGGACAGCCCACAGATACGCAGTATTTT. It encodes CASSLAGQPTDTQYF.

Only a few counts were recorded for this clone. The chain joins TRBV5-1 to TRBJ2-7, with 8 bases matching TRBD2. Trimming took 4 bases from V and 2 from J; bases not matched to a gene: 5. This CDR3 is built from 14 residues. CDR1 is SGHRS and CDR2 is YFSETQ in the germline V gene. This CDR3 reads CASSPHSGTYEQYF. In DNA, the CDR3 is TGCGCCAGCAGCCCACATAGCGGGACCTACGAGCAGTACTTC.

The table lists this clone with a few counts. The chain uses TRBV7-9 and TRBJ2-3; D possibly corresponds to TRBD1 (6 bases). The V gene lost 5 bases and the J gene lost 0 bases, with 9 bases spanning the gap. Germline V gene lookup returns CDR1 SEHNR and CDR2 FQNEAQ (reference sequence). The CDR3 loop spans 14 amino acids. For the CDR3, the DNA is TGTGCCAGCAGCCCGGGACATAGCACAGATACGCAGTATTTT. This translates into CASSPGHSTDTQYF. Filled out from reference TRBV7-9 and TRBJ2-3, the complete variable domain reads DTGVSQNPRHKITKRGQNVTFRCDPISEHNRLYWYRQTLGQGPEFLTYFQNEAQLEKSRLLSDRFSAERPKGSFSTLEIQRTEQGDSAMYLCASSPGHSTDTQYFGPGTRLTVL.

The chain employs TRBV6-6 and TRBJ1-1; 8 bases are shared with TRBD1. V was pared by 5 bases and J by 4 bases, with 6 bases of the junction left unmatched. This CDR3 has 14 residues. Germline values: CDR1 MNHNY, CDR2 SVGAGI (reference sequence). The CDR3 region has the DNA TGTGCCAGCAGTGGACAGGGTATACGCACTGAAGCTTTCTTT. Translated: CASSGQGIRTEAFF.

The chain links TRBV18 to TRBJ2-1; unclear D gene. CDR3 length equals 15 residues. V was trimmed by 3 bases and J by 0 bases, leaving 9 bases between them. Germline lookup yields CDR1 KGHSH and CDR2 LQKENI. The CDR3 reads CASSPVGLSYNEQFF. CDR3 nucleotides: TGTGCCAGCTCACCCGTTGGGCTCTCCTACAATGAGCAGTTCTTC.

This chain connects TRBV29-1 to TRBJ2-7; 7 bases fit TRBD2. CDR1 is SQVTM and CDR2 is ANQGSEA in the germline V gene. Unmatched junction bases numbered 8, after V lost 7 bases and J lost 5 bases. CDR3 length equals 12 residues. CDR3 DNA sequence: TGCAGCGCCACGGGAGGCTCGCACGAGCAGTACTTC. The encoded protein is CSATGGSHEQYF.

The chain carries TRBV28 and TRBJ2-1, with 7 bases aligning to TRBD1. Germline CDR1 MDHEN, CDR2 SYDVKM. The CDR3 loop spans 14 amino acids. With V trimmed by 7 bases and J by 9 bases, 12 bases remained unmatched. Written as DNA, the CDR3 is TGTGCCAGCATCGCCGGGGAAGGGGGCGGTGAGCAGTTCTTC. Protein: CASIAGEGGGEQFF.